This T cell receptor (beta chain) stems from a study of T cells in Graves' hyperthyroidism and ophthalmopathy. Study summary: Peripheral blood was taken when the disease was first diagnosed, before any treatment began.

This clonotype was recorded many times. Its antigen is unidentified. What was amplified from RNA transcripts were TCR beta CDR3 regions. RT-PCR in the first round (using the HTBI primer set) targeted the TCR CDR3. TCRdb analysed the multiplex PCR reads with MiXCR anew, one entry per CDR3 protein. Of approximately 400,000 distinct CDR3 sequences in the sample, about 18% were seen once. Study-wide results and caveats: A model using 13 V-J features told ophthalmopathy apart from stable hyperthyroidism. Model-based prediction identified ophthalmopathy a median approximately 6 months prior to its onset.

CDR1 MNHNS and CDR2 SASEGT come from the germline V gene. The V and J ends lost 7 bases and 3 bases respectively, with 21 bases between them. This CDR3 contains 16 residues. Fresh 10 ml peripheral blood yielded PBMCs. Sample: blood. This TCR came from a man between 18 and 35 years old with Graves' ophthalmopathy. The genes are TRBV6-1 and TRBJ1-2; D not resolved. In DNA, the CDR3 is TGTGCCAGCAATTCCCCTTTCGACGGGGAAGACTATGGCTACACCTTC. Translation gives CASNSPFDGEDYGYTF.